A single sample gave rise to the 19 T cell receptor beta chains below, sequenced in a study of cytomegalovirus exposure and HLA in healthy donors. Researchers ran the PCR with 60 Vbeta and 13 Jbeta primers. Assay used: immunoSEQ multiplex PCR; TCRdb lists only in-frame clones, some missing. The profile covers under 200,000 clones, with 10% to 15% appearing a single time and 7.8% taken by the ten largest. Sequencing input: PBMCs. The receptor source for this set is a man between 45 and 60 years old in good health and CMV-seropositive.

There are a few counts of this clone. The chain combines TRBV13 with TRBJ1-1, with TRBD1 identical over 10 bases. This CDR3 has 15 residues. Germline CDR1 PRHDT, CDR2 FYEKMQ (reference sequence). Trimming at V came to 5 bases and at J to 6 bases, leaving 9 bases not matched to a gene. The CDR3 DNA follows: TGTGCCAGCAGCAGCCGGGACAGGGGCTCTGCTGAAGCTTTCTTT. Translated: CASSSRDRGSAEAFF.

This chain connects TRBV19 to TRBJ1-4, with TRBD1 matching 8 bases. The germline gives CDR1 LNHDA, CDR2 SQIVND (reference sequence). The CDR3 extends over 14 amino acids. The trim removed 6 bases at V and 2 bases at J, leaving 2 bases unmatched. The CDR3 is CASSAGGTNEKLFF. The CDR3 DNA follows: TGTGCCAGTAGCGCAGGGGGCACTAATGAAAAACTGTTTTTT.

This clone was seen more than once but under ten times. V usage is TRBV6-6 and J usage is TRBJ1-6; D may be TRBD1 (6 bases). Germline values: CDR1 MNHNY, CDR2 SVGAGI (reference sequence). Trimming removed 6 bases from V and 8 bases from J, with 14 bases in between. The CDR3 sequence is 14 residues long. The CDR3 is CASSRTEEYSPLHF. In DNA form, the CDR3 reads TGTGCCAGCAGCAGGACAGAAGAATATTCACCCCTCCACTTT.

A few counts support this clone. The chain recombines TRBV14 with TRBJ1-1; 10 bases match TRBD1. The CDR3 is 13 residues long. Germline CDR1 is SGHDN and CDR2 is FVKESK. J gave up 11 bases and V 5 bases, and 8 bases lay outside the gene matches. The DNA of the CDR3 is TGTGCCAGCAGCTCAAGACAGGGGGCCTACGCTTTCTTT. It yields the protein CASSSRQGAYAFF.

This clone was recorded a few times. The chain employs TRBV29-1 and TRBJ1-1; D is perhaps TRBD1 (6 bases). The length of the CDR3 is 13 residues. Trimming shortened V by 3 bases and J by 4 bases, and 12 bases separated the two germline ends. Per the germline V gene, CDR1 is SQVTM and CDR2 is ANQGSEA. CDR3 in DNA: TGCAGCGTTGAGGCGGGGGCTGGCACTGAAGCTTTCTTT. Amino acids: CSVEAGAGTEAFF.

There are a few counts of this clone. The chain couples TRBV30 to TRBJ1-5; the D gene is possibly TRBD1 (5 bases). The CDR3 runs to 12 residues. V was clipped by 6 bases and J by 9 bases, with 15 bases between them. Germline V CDR1 and CDR2: GTSNPN, SVGIG (reference sequence). The DNA for the CDR3 is TGTGCCTGCGGGACTGATGGGGGGCCCCAGCATTTT. This sequence encodes CACGTDGGPQHF.

The rearrangement joins TRBV11-3 to TRBJ1-3; 7 nucleotides line up with TRBD1. The CDR3 sequence is 17 residues long. V lost 3 bases to trimming and J lost 0 bases; unmatched junction nucleotides: 8. Germline assignment: CDR1 SGHNT and CDR2 YENEEA. The CDR3 spells CASSFLSGTDSGNTIYF. The CDR3 DNA sequence: TGTGCCAGCAGCTTCCTATCCGGGACAGACTCTGGAAACACCATATATTTT.

The chain carries TRBV20-1 and TRBJ1-1; D may be TRBD1 (6 bases). The V end was cut by 3 bases, the J end by 11 bases, with 13 bases between. CDR1 is DFQATT and CDR2 is SNEGSKA in the germline V gene (reference sequence). This CDR3 contains 11 residues. The DNA for the CDR3 is TGCAGTGCTAGCTTTACAACAGGGGCTTTCTTT. It is translated as CSASFTTGAFF.

This chain uses TRBV19 with TRBJ1-2, with D tentatively TRBD1 (5 bases). CDR3 length equals 13 residues. Deletions cut 7 bases from V and 8 bases from J, with 17 bases between. The germline V gene has CDR1 LNHDA and CDR2 SQIVND (reference sequence). The chain's CDR3 is CASTGQAQLGYTF. The CDR3 DNA sequence: TGTGCCAGTACCGGACAAGCCCAACTCGGCTACACCTTC.

This clone was picked up a small number of times. The chain joins TRBV30 to TRBJ1-5, with D possibly TRBD1 on 5 matching bases. The CDR3 has 14 amino acids. V lost 2 bases, J lost 1 base, and 9 bases lay in between. Germline CDR1 GTSNPN, CDR2 SVGIG (reference sequence). The CDR3 reads CAWSRGGSNQPQHF. The CDR3, as DNA: TGTGCCTGGAGTAGGGGAGGGAGCAATCAGCCCCAGCATTTT.

This sequence joins TRBV18 and TRBJ1-1; the D is unclear. The CDR3 has 12 amino acids. Trimming removed 3 bases from V and 2 bases from J, with 4 bases in between. Germline V lookup: CDR1 KGHSH, CDR2 LQKENI. CDR3 nucleotide sequence: TGTGCCAGCTCACCGACAAACACTGAAGCTTTCTTT. Protein: CASSPTNTEAFF.

The chain couples TRBV6-5 to TRBJ1-2; TRBD1 might be the D (5 bases). The CDR3 has 13 residues. Germline CDR1 reads MNHEY; CDR2 reads SVGAGI. Between the trimmed V and J ends, which lost 8 bases and 2 bases, there was a span of 12 bases. The CDR3 bases are TGTGCCAGCTGGGGCCGAGAGAACTATGGCTACACCTTC. Protein product: CASWGRENYGYTF.

This clone came up a few times. V is TRBV5-1 and J is TRBJ2-3; possible D gene TRBD1, 5 bases. In germline, CDR1 is SGHRS, CDR2 YFSETQ. Trimming pared 1 base from V and 4 bases from J, leaving 10 bases between. The length of the CDR3 is 14 residues. The CDR3 nucleotides are TGCGCCAGCAGCTTGACCTCAGGGCCAGATACGCAGTATTTT. Amino acid sequence: CASSLTSGPDTQYF.

The chain uses TRBV15 and TRBJ2-3; 7 bases fit TRBD1. Germline lookup yields CDR1 LNHNV and CDR2 YYDKDF (reference sequence). Trimming cost V 7 bases and J 1 base; bases outside gene matches: 5. The CDR3 extends over 14 amino acids. The DNA for the CDR3 is TGTGCCACCACCATCGGACAGGGCACAGATACGCAGTATTTT. This encodes CATTIGQGTDTQYF.

As regards this clone: Other DNA variants within this sample encode the same CDR3. The V call is TRBV5-4, the J call TRBJ1-1, with D tentatively TRBD1 (5 bases). The length of the CDR3 is 15 residues. Trimming cost V 0 bases and J 3 bases, with 12 bases left between them. Looked up from germline, CDR1 is SGHNT and CDR2 is YYREEE (reference sequence). CDR3 in amino acids: CASSLGLGGDTEAFF. CDR3 in DNA: TGTGCCAGCAGCTTGGGATTGGGGGGGGACACTGAAGCTTTCTTT.

This clone showed up just a few times. V usage is TRBV19 and J usage is TRBJ1-2; the D gene is possibly TRBD1 (5 bases). The V end was cut by 3 bases, the J end by 5 bases, with 16 bases between. The V gene's germline CDR1 is LNHDA and CDR2 SQIVND (reference sequence). The CDR3 is made up of 15 amino acids. CDR3 in DNA: TGTGCCAGTAGTATGGAAATCTACAGGCCGTATGGCTACACCTTC. Its protein product is CASSMEIYRPYGYTF. Filled out from reference TRBV19 and TRBJ1-2, the complete variable domain reads DGGITQSPKYLFRKEGQNVTLSCEQNLNHDAMYWYRQDPGQGLRLIYYSQIVNDFQKGDIAEGYSVSREKKESFPLTVTSAQKNPTAFYLCASSMEIYRPYGYTFGSGTRLTVV.

This clone has only a few counts. The chain recombines TRBV5-4 with TRBJ1-4; TRBD1 is a possible D gene (6 bases). The CDR3 covers 15 residues. The V end lost 4 bases, the J end lost 1 base, and 11 bases lay between the germline ends. Germline CDR1 and CDR2: SGHNT and YYREEE (reference sequence). CDR3 region: CASSTGGLTNEKLFF. The CDR3 nucleotides are TGTGCCAGCAGCACGGGGGGGCTAACTAATGAAAAACTGTTTTTT.

This clone showed up just a few times. The CDR3 loop is CASSDGIGQYRTDTQYF. In nucleotides, the CDR3 is TGTGCCAGCAGTGACGGAATAGGACAGTACCGCACAGATACGCAGTATTTT. This chain connects TRBV6-1 to TRBJ2-3, with D perhaps matching TRBD1 (6 bases). V lost 3 bases and J lost 1, with 17 bases in between. This CDR3 region has 17 residues. The V gene's germline CDR1 is MNHNS and CDR2 SASEGT.

This clone was observed a few times. This chain joins TRBV30 and TRBJ1-1; the match to TRBD1 covers 11 bases. This CDR3 has 15 amino acids. V was pared by 2 bases and J by 1 base, with 3 bases of the junction left unmatched. Germline CDR1 reads GTSNPN; CDR2 reads SVGIG (reference sequence). The CDR3 is CAWSSGQGANTEAFF. In DNA, the CDR3 is TGTGCCTGGAGTTCCGGACAGGGGGCGAACACTGAAGCTTTCTTT.